This TCR beta chain was recorded in a study of long-term antiretroviral therapy in people with HIV. Study-wide findings and caveats: Dominance of pre-ART expanded clones persisted, fluctuating and often declining after ART. Against controls, HIV repertoires showed narrower ranges of CDR3 length.

Concerning this clone: Antigen specificity is unknown.

The libraries were made with immunoSEQ v3.0 at survey level. TCRdb's table, derived via immunoSEQ multiplex PCR, lists solely in-frame clones and lacks some. The data show 7,000 to 9,000 clones, with roughly 80% seen just once and around 25% held by the top ten. The TCR sequence derives from a man between 35 and 55 years old with HIV. Source: unsorted PBMCs, taken 0.6 years before starting antiretroviral therapy.

CDR3 bases: TGTGCCAGCAGCGTAGGACAGGCTAGCTTGAATACGCAGTATTTT. This gives the protein CASSVGQASLNTQYF. The V call is TRBV9, the J call TRBJ2-3; a possible D gene is TRBD1 (6 bases). This CDR3 spans 15 amino acids. CDR1 and CDR2 (germline): SGDLS, YYNGEE. Trimming took off 0 bases at V and 7 bases at J, with 15 bases between the two ends.